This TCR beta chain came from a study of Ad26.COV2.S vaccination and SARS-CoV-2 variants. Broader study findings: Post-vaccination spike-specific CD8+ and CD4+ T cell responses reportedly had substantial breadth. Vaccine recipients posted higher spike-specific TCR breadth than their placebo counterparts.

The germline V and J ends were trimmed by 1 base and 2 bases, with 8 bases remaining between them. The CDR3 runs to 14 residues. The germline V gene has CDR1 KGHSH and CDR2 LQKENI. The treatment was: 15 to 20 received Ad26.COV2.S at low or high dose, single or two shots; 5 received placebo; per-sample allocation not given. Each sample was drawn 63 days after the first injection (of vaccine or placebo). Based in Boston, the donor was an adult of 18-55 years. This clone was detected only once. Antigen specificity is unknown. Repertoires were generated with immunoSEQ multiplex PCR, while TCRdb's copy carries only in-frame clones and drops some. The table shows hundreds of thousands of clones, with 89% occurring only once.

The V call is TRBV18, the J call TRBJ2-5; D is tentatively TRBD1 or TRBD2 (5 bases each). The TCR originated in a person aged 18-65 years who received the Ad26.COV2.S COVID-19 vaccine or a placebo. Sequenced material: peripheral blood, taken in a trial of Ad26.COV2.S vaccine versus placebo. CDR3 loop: CASSPRDPQETQYF. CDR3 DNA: TGTGCCAGCTCACCACGGGACCCTCAAGAGACCCAGTACTTC.